The next 14 T cell receptor beta chains were all read from a single sample in a study of vaccination effects on CD4 cells after COVID-19. The table came from immunoSEQ multiplex PCR; TCRdb's copy has only in-frame clones and leaves some out. The table records tens of thousands of clones, 74% of them present only once. With the ViraFEST assay, the study expanded antigen-specific CD4+ T cells using viral peptide pools, then sequenced them. Having been cultured for 10 days, the cells underwent CD4+ T cell isolation. Vaccination of participants consisted of two doses of either the BNT162b2 or mRNA-1273 vaccine. These receptors lack a known antigen. Sequenced material: CD4+ T cells from PBMCs cultured with HCoV-OC43 spike peptides, taken after COVID-19 vaccination. Stated subset: HCoV-OC43 spike overlapping peptide pool stimulation. These receptor sequences come from a human donor who received a COVID-19 vaccine.

The chain has TRBV7-2 and TRBJ2-1, with no clear D. The CDR3 has 13 residues. V was clipped by 2 bases and J by 4 bases, with 6 bases between them. Per germline, CDR1 SGHTA and CDR2 FQGNSA. The CDR3 DNA reads as TGTGCCAGCAGCTTACGGAGATACAATGAGCAGTTCTTC. Protein: CASSLRRYNEQFF.

V usage is TRBV19 and J usage is TRBJ2-7; 8 bases map to TRBD1. CDR1 is LNHDA and CDR2 is SQIVND in the germline V gene (reference sequence). After removal of 7 bases from V and 5 bases from J, the junction contained 7 bases not matched to a gene. The CDR3 runs 13 residues. The CDR3 coding sequence is TGTGCCAGTATCAGGTCAGGGGGCGACGAGCAGTACTTC. Translating gives CASIRSGGDEQYF.

The chain combines TRBV6-5 with TRBJ2-5; 7 nucleotides align to TRBD2. This CDR3 has 14 amino acids. Germline V lookup: CDR1 MNHEY, CDR2 SVGAGI. The V segment lost 9 bases and the J segment 3 bases; nucleotides outside the gene matches: 10. The CDR3 is CASHLGGGKETQYF. The DNA of the CDR3 is TGTGCCAGTCACCTTGGGGGGGGGAAAGAGACCCAGTACTTC.

This chain links TRBV19 with TRBJ2-3, with 7 bases that match TRBD1. CDR1 and CDR2 from the germline V gene are LNHDA and SQIVND (reference sequence). This CDR3 is built from 15 residues. V shed 3 bases and J 2 bases; nucleotides not matched to a gene: 5. Here the CDR3 DNA reads TGTGCCAGTAGTATGATACAGGGGACCACAGATACGCAGTATTTT. Its protein product is CASSMIQGTTDTQYF.

DNA for the CDR3: TGCGCCAGCAGCGTAGGTAAGGGAGTAGCGGCTTGGGGGGATGAGCAGTTCTTC. Amino acid sequence: CASSVGKGVAAWGDEQFF. V is TRBV4-1 and J is TRBJ2-1, with D tentatively TRBD2 (6 bases). The CDR3 runs 18 residues. Between the trimmed V and J ends, which lost 5 bases and 8 bases, there was a span of 28 bases. Germline CDR1 MGHRA, CDR2 YSYEKL.

This chain connects TRBV10-3 to TRBJ2-3; 12 bases are shared with TRBD1. The CDR3 contains 14 residues. Germline V CDR1 and CDR2: ENHRY, SYGVKD. Trimming took 4 bases from V and 5 from J; bases not matched to a gene: 1. In nucleotides, the CDR3 is TGTGCCATCAGTGGGGACAGGGGGCTAGATACGCAGTATTTT. Its protein is CAISGDRGLDTQYF.

This clone has just a few counts. The V gene is TRBV6-5, the J gene TRBJ1-2; 8 bases are a match to TRBD1. CDR1 is MNHEY, CDR2 SVGAGI, per germline. J gave up 4 bases and V 6 bases, and 4 bases lay outside the gene matches. This CDR3 is 13 amino acids long. The CDR3 sequence is CASRNTGGYGYTF. The CDR3 DNA reads TGTGCCAGCAGAAATACAGGGGGCTATGGCTACACCTTC.

V gene TRBV19 combines with J gene TRBJ2-5; D may be TRBD1 (6 bases). Between the trimmed V and J ends, which lost 6 bases and 4 bases, there was a span of 21 bases. This CDR3 is 16 amino acids long. Looked up from germline, CDR1 is LNHDA and CDR2 is SQIVND (reference sequence). Here the CDR3 DNA reads TGTGCCAGTAGGAATTCCGGGACACCCTTGGGAGAGACCCAGTACTTC. Its translation is CASRNSGTPLGETQYF. Full variable domain (missing parts from reference TRBV19 and TRBJ2-5): DGGITQSPKYLFRKEGQNVTLSCEQNLNHDAMYWYRQDPGQGLRLIYYSQIVNDFQKGDIAEGYSVSREKKESFPLTVTSAQKNPTAFYLCASRNSGTPLGETQYFGPGTRLLVL.

The gene calls are TRBV5-4 and TRBJ2-1, with TRBD2 matching over 16 bases. V was clipped by 4 bases and J by 9 bases; unmatched bases: 10. The germline gives CDR1 SGHNT, CDR2 YYREEE (reference sequence). The CDR3 is 17 amino acids. The CDR3, as DNA: TGTGCCAGCAGCCCCGGGACTAGCGGGGGGGCAATTGGTGAGCAGTTCTTC. Residues: CASSPGTSGGAIGEQFF.

The chain employs TRBV6-1 and TRBJ2-3; the D is unclear. Germline loops: CDR1 MNHNS, CDR2 SASEGT. The CDR3 consists of 15 residues. V dropped 1 base and J dropped 2 bases, with 10 bases sitting between them. The CDR3 region is CASSEGNRNTDTQYF. In DNA, the CDR3 is TGTGCCAGCAGTGAAGGAAACAGAAACACAGATACGCAGTATTTT.

This clone has just one count. V and J are TRBV10-3 and TRBJ2-2; D could derive from TRBD1 or TRBD2 (7 bases each). Germline CDR1 and CDR2: ENHRY and SYGVKD. The length of the CDR3 is 14 residues. With 10 bases removed from V and 5 bases from J, the gap between germline ends came to 17 bases. The CDR3 here is CATTPGGGTGELFF. In nucleotides, the CDR3 is TGTGCCACCACACCAGGGGGAGGGACCGGGGAGCTGTTTTTT.

The table lists this clone with a count of one. The V and J genes are TRBV25-1 and TRBJ2-2; a weak D match, TRBD2 (6 bases). Trimming left V 3 bases short and J 3 bases short, with 14 bases between. The CDR3 runs to 16 residues. Germline assignment: CDR1 MGHDK and CDR2 SYGVNS. CDR3 sequence reads: CASSDVGGRDTGELFF. The DNA of the CDR3 is TGTGCCAGCAGTGATGTGGGGGGAAGAGACACCGGGGAGCTGTTTTTT.

This sequence joins TRBV7-9 and TRBJ1-5; 7 bases map to TRBD1. V trimming: 6 bases; J trimming: 8 bases; junction bases outside the gene matches: 13. The CDR3 runs 15 residues. The germline CDR1 and CDR2 sequences are SEHNR and FQNEAQ (reference sequence). CDR3: CASRRSDRAKEPQHF. The CDR3 DNA follows: TGTGCCAGCAGGCGTAGCGACAGGGCAAAGGAGCCCCAGCATTTT.

J is TRBJ2-3 and V is TRBV5-6; D remains unclear. V was pared by 1 base and J by 6 bases, with 18 bases between. Germline V gene lookup returns CDR1 SGHDT and CDR2 YYEEEE. The CDR3 totals 16 residues. The CDR3 loop is CASSLLSGSPLDTQYF. Written as DNA, the CDR3 is TGTGCCAGCAGCTTGTTGTCGGGCTCCCCCCTTGATACGCAGTATTTT.